The T cell receptor (beta chain) under discussion was sequenced for a study of glioma-infiltrating T cells. Study-level results: Gliomas, especially low-grade, showed above-expected tissue-blood divergence; non-neoplastic patients showed below.

Concerning this clonotype itself: Its matching antigen is unknown.

The V gene lost 6 bases and the J gene lost 0 bases, with 12 bases spanning the gap. Germline-derived CDR1 and CDR2 are SEHNR and FQNEAQ (reference sequence). The CDR3 length is 16 residues. Amplification of TCR alpha and beta CDR3 regions from RNA used iRepertoire nested multiplex PCR. TCRdb processed the multiplex PCR reads anew with MiXCR; each CDR3 protein has one entry. The sample records more than 350,000 distinct CDR3 sequences, around 38% being singletons. The chain employs TRBV7-9 and TRBJ2-6; D is perhaps TRBD2 (6 bases). The sequenced sample was glioma tissue, nonneoplastic brain tissue, or PBMCs (not recorded which). This receptor was taken from a human donor with low-grade glioma or glioblastoma, undergoing nonglioma brain surgery, or in good health (not recorded which). The CDR3 bases are TGTGCCAGCAGACCGGGACTGCGCTCTGGGGCCAACGTCCTGACTTTC. This encodes CASRPGLRSGANVLTF.